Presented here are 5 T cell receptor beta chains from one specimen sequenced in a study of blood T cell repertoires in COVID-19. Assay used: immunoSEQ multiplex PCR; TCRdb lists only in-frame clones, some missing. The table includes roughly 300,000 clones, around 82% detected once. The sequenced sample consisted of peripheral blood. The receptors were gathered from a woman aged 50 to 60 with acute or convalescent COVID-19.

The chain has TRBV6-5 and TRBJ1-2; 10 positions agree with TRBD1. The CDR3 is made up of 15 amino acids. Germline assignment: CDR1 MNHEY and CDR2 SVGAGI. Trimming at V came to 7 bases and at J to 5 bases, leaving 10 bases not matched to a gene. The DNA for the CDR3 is TGTGCCAGCATTTCTCGGGGACAGGGGCCATATGGCTACACCTTC. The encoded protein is CASISRGQGPYGYTF.

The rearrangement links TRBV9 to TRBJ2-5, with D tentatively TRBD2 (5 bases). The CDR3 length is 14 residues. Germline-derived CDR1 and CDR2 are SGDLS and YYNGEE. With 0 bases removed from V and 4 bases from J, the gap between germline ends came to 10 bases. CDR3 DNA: TGTGCCAGCAGCGTAGGATCGGGGTCAGAGACCCAGTACTTC. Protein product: CASSVGSGSETQYF. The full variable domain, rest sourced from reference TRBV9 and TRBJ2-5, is DSGVTQTPKHLITATGQRVTLRCSPRSGDLSVYWYQQSLDQGLQFLIQYYNGEERAKGNILERFSAQQFPDLHSELNLSSLELGDSALYFCASSVGSGSETQYFGPGTRLLVL.

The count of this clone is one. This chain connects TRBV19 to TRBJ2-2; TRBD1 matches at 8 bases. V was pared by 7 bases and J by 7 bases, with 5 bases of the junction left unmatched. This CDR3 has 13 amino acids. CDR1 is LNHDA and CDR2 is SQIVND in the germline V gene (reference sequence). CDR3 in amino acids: CASTLTGGGELFF. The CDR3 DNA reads TGTGCCAGTACCCTAACAGGGGGCGGGGAGCTGTTTTTT.

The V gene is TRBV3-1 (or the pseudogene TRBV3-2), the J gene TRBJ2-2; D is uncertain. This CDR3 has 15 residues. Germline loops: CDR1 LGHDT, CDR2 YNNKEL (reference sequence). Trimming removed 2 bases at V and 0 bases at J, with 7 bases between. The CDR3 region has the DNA TGTGCCAGCAGCCAACCCAGCGCGAACACCGGGGAGCTGTTTTTT. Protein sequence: CASSQPSANTGELFF.

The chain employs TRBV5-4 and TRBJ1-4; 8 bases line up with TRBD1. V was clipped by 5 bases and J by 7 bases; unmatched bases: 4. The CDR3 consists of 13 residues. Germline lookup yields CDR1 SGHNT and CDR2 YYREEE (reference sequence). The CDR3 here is CASRQGDGEKLFF. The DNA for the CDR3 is TGTGCCAGCAGACAGGGGGATGGTGAAAAACTGTTTTTT.